The 4 T cell receptor beta chains below were found in one sample sequenced in a study of identical twins. TCRdb re-derived calls from the 5' RACE reads in MiXCR, one entry per CDR3 protein. The data contain approximately 700,000 distinct CDR3 sequences, approximately 18% of them seen just once; the ten biggest clones take up around 13%. These data also featured in a second study, about T cells expressing NK-cell markers.

The sequenced sample consisted of PBMCs. These receptors originate from a woman under 30 in good health.

This clonotype turned up a few times. The genes are TRBV6-6 and TRBJ1-6; unclear D gene. This CDR3 has 11 residues. V lost 0 bases to trimming and J lost 19 bases, with 10 bases between them. The V gene's germline CDR1 is MNHNY and CDR2 SVGAGI (reference sequence). CDR3: CASSYSFTPHF. The CDR3, as DNA: TGTGCCAGCAGTTACTCATTCACCCCACACTTT.

The V gene is TRBV10-3, the J gene TRBJ1-2, with 9 bases that match TRBD1. V trimming: 11 bases; J trimming: 7 bases; junction bases outside the gene matches: 14. In germline, CDR1 is ENHRY, CDR2 SYGVKD. The CDR3 runs to 14 residues. As DNA, the CDR3 is TGTGCCCTCTCGCCGGGACAGGGAATGAGTGGCTACACCTTC. It is translated as CALSPGQGMSGYTF.

The V gene is TRBV28, the J gene TRBJ2-3, with D perhaps TRBD1 (7 bases). The V end lost 3 bases, the J end lost 2 bases, and 21 bases lay between the germline ends. Germline V gene data show CDR1 as MDHEN and CDR2 as SYDVKM. This CDR3 is 18 amino acids long. CDR3 bases: TGTGCCAGCAGTTTGAGGTTGGGGGGACAGAGAACCACAGATACGCAGTATTTT. It translates to CASSLRLGGQRTTDTQYF.

In its sample, this clonotype was seen a few times. The chain links TRBV28 to TRBJ2-6; 8 nucleotides match TRBD1. This CDR3 has 16 residues. With V trimmed by 9 bases and J by 2 bases, 9 bases remained unmatched. Germline assignment: CDR1 MDHEN and CDR2 SYDVKM. CDR3 DNA: TGTGCCAGTCATCAGGGGGCTCTTCCTGGGGCCAACGTCCTGACTTTC. This encodes CASHQGALPGANVLTF.